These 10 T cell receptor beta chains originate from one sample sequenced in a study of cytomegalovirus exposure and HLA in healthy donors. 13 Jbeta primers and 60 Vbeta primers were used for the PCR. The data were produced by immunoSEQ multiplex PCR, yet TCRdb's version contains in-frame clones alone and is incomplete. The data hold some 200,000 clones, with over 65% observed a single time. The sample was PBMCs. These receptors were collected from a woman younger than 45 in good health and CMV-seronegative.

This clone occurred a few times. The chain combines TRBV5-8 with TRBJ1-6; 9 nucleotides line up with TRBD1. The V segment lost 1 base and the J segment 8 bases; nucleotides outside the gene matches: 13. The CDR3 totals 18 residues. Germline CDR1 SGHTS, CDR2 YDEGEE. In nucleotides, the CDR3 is TGTGCCAGCAGCTTGTATGTGGGACAGGGAAATTTCGATTCACCCCTCCACTTT. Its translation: CASSLYVGQGNFDSPLHF.

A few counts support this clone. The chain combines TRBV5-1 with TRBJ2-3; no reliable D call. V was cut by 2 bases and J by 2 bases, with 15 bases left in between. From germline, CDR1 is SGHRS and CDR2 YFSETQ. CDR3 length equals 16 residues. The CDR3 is CASSFDLLQNTDTQYF. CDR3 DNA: TGCGCCAGCAGCTTTGACTTACTTCAAAACACAGATACGCAGTATTTT.

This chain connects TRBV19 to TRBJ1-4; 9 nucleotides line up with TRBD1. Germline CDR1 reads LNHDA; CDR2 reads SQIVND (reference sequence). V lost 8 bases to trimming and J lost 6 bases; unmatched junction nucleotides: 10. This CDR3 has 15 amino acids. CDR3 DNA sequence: TGTGCCAGTGCCTCACAGGGGGCGAGCGATGAAAAACTGTTTTTT. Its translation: CASASQGASDEKLFF. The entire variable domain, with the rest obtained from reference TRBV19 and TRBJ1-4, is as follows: DGGITQSPKYLFRKEGQNVTLSCEQNLNHDAMYWYRQDPGQGLRLIYYSQIVNDFQKGDIAEGYSVSREKKESFPLTVTSAQKNPTAFYLCASASQGASDEKLFFGSGTQLSVL.

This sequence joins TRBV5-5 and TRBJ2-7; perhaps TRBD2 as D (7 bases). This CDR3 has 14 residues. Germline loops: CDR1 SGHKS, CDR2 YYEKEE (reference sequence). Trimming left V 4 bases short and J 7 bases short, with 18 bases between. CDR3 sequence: CASSPRAGAGEQYF. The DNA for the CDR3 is TGTGCCAGCAGCCCCCGCGCGGGGGCGGGGGAGCAGTACTTC.

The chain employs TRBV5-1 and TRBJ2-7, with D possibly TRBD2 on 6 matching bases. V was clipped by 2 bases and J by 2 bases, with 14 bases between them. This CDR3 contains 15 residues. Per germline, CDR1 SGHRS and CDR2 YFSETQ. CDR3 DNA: TGCGCCAGCAGCTTCTATGGCGGGAAAACCTACGAGCAGTACTTC. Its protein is CASSFYGGKTYEQYF. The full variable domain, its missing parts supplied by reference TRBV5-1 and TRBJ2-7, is KAGVTQTPRYLIKTRGQQVTLSCSPISGHRSVSWYQQTPGQGLQFLFEYFSETQRNKGNFPGRFSGRQFSNSRSEMNVSTLELGDSALYLCASSFYGGKTYEQYFGPGTRLTVT.

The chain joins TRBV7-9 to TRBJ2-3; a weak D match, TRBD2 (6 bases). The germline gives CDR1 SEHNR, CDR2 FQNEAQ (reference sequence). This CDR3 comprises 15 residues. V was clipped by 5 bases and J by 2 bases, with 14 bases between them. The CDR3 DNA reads TGTGCCAGCAGCCGGCGGGCGGGATCCACAGATACGCAGTATTTT. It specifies CASSRRAGSTDTQYF. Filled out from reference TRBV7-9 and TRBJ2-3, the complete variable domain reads DTGVSQNPRHKITKRGQNVTFRCDPISEHNRLYWYRQTLGQGPEFLTYFQNEAQLEKSRLLSDRFSAERPKGSFSTLEIQRTEQGDSAMYLCASSRRAGSTDTQYFGPGTRLTVL.

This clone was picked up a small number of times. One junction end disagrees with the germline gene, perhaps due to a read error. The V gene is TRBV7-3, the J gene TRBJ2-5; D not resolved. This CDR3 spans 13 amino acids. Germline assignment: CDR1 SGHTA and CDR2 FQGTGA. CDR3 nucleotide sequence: TGTGCCAGCAGCCGTGGAAGTCAAGAGGCCCAGTACTTC. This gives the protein CASSRGSQEAQYF.

CDR3 loop: CASSETSGGPNGEQYF. In DNA, the CDR3 is TGTGCCAGCAGCGAGACTAGCGGGGGCCCCAACGGCGAGCAGTACTTC. The genes are TRBV7-9 and TRBJ2-7, with 12 bases fitting TRBD2. With 5 bases clipped from V and 6 bases from J, the junction kept 11 bases outside the gene matches. The CDR3 is made up of 16 amino acids. CDR1 and CDR2 from the germline V gene are SEHNR and FQNEAQ (reference sequence).

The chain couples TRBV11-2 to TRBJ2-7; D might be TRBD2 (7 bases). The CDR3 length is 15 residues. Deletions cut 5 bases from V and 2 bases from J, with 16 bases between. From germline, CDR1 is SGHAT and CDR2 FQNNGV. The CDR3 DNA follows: TGTGCCAGCAGCGGGTTTGCGGGGGCCACCTACGAGCAGTACTTC. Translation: CASSGFAGATYEQYF.

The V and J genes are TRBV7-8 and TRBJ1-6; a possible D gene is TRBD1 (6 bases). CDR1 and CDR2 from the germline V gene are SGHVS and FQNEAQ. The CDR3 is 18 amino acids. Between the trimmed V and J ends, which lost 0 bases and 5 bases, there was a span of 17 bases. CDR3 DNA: TGTGCCAGCAGCTTAGCGCGGGCAGGGGCGAACAATAATTCACCCCTCCACTTT. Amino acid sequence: CASSLARAGANNNSPLHF.